Below, 22 T cell receptor beta chains from the same sample are listed, as sequenced in a study of blood T cell repertoires in COVID-19 (dated by TCRdb to the early 2020s). Preparation of the library involved the immunoSEQ multiplex PCR assay. The clones in this table, taken by TCRdb from immuneACCESS, are in-frame only. Not every clone is retained; where verified, under half of the shortfall comes from an unresolved V gene, and the cause of the rest is unknown. The sample table records about 160,000 clones; approximately 82% of these occur just once. The leading ten clones occupy around 3.6% of the sample. Sequenced material: PBMCs or T cells enriched from blood (not recorded which). The receptors were gathered from a woman in her forties or fifties in a cohort exposed to, infected with or recovered from COVID-19 (not recorded which).

In the case of this clone: The same CDR3 also results from other DNA sequences found in this sample. This CDR3 is CASSIRTGEADTQYF. CDR3 nucleotide sequence: TGTGCCAGTAGTATACGGACAGGGGAGGCAGATACGCAGTATTTT. This chain links TRBV19 with TRBJ2-3, with TRBD1 identical over 9 bases. This CDR3 has 15 residues. CDR1 LNHDA and CDR2 SQIVND come from the germline V gene (reference sequence). Losses at the gene ends were 2 bases for V and 4 bases for J; bases not matched to a gene: 4.

The genes are TRBV4-3 and TRBJ1-3, with D unresolved. The CDR3 extends over 17 amino acids. Germline V CDR1 and CDR2: LGHNA, YSLEER. With 0 bases removed from V and 0 bases from J, the gap between germline ends came to 12 bases. The CDR3 bases are TGCGCCAGCAGCCAAGAAATCGGCGGATTCTCTGGAAACACCATATATTTT. It is translated as CASSQEIGGFSGNTIYF.

CDR3 DNA: TGCGCCAGCAGCCGCGGACAGGGAGGTGAAAAACTGTTTTTT. Its translation is CASSRGQGGEKLFF. V gene TRBV5-1 combines with J gene TRBJ1-4; 8 nucleotides line up with TRBD1. The length of the CDR3 is 14 residues. CDR1 and CDR2 (germline): SGHRS, YFSETQ. V dropped 4 bases and J dropped 7; count of bases not matched to a gene: 6.

The sample holds a few counts of this clone. The chain is built from TRBV6-4 and TRBJ1-5, with D perhaps matching TRBD1 (6 bases). Germline V gene sequence: CDR1 MRHNA, CDR2 SNTAGT. V lost 4 bases to trimming and J lost 6 bases, with 22 bases between them. The CDR3 has 17 residues. The CDR3 region is CASSAPGGSQGGQPQHF. The DNA for the CDR3 is TGTGCCAGCAGTGCCCCGGGGGGTTCACAGGGCGGTCAGCCCCAGCATTTT.

Details on this clone: The sample contains more than one DNA sequence encoding this CDR3. The chain recombines TRBV9 with TRBJ2-2, with no clear D. The CDR3 consists of 12 residues. The germline CDR1 and CDR2 sequences are SGDLS and YYNGEE. The germline V and J ends were trimmed by 0 bases and 7 bases, with 4 bases remaining between them. CDR3 sequence reads: CASSVVNGELFF. For the CDR3, the DNA is TGTGCCAGCAGCGTAGTTAACGGGGAGCTGTTTTTT.

This clone has more than one count but fewer than ten. The chain is built from TRBV10-3 and TRBJ2-7; TRBD1 matches at 7 bases. The V gene end was trimmed by 6 bases and the J gene end by 4 bases; junction bases not matched to a gene: 9. There are 14 residues in the CDR3. Germline V lookup: CDR1 ENHRY, CDR2 SYGVKD. The CDR3 nucleotides read TGTGCCATCAGCGCGACGACAGGGACGTACGAGCAGTACTTC. It codes for CAISATTGTYEQYF.

This sequence joins TRBV13 and TRBJ2-1; 7 bases line up with TRBD1. Germline V gene sequence: CDR1 PRHDT, CDR2 FYEKMQ (reference sequence). V shed 5 bases, J shed 7 bases, and the junction held 8 bases outside the gene matches. This CDR3 spans 14 amino acids. The CDR3, as DNA: TGTGCCAGCAGCCCGAGGGGGCTCGGGAATGAGCAGTTCTTC. Translated: CASSPRGLGNEQFF.

The V gene is TRBV14, the J gene TRBJ2-5; TRBD1 agrees at 12 bases. V gave up 4 bases and J gave up 4 bases; unmatched junction bases: 7. CDR3 length: 16 residues. Germline CDR1 and CDR2: SGHDN and FVKESK. The CDR3: CASSRGTGGLLETQYF. The CDR3, as DNA: TGTGCCAGCAGCCGAGGGACAGGGGGCTTACTAGAGACCCAGTACTTC.

V gene TRBV19 combines with J gene TRBJ1-4, with D tentatively TRBD1 (5 bases). CDR1 and CDR2 (germline): LNHDA, SQIVND (reference sequence). Trimming shortened V by 7 bases and J by 1 base, and 10 bases separated the two germline ends. There are 14 residues in the CDR3. This CDR3 is CASTRRGTNEKLFF. The CDR3 nucleotides read TGTGCCAGTACCAGGAGGGGAACTAATGAAAAACTGTTTTTT.

The V and J genes are TRBV28 and TRBJ2-2; TRBD1 is a possible D gene (6 bases). The germline V gene encodes CDR1 MDHEN and CDR2 SYDVKM. The CDR3 runs to 13 residues. Trimming stripped 11 bases from V and 1 base from J, with 11 bases between. DNA for the CDR3: TGTGCCGGGGGCCAACAGAACACCGGGGAGCTGTTTTTT. Residues: CAGGQQNTGELFF.

This clone was found once. This chain joins TRBV5-8 and TRBJ2-5; D possibly corresponds to TRBD2 (5 bases). Trimming left V 4 bases short and J 5 bases short, with 18 bases between. The germline gives CDR1 SGHTS, CDR2 YDEGEE. The CDR3 has 15 residues. The CDR3 reads CASSRAGVTVETQYF. The DNA for the CDR3 is TGTGCCAGCAGCCGGGCCGGGGTCACCGTGGAGACCCAGTACTTC.

The V and J genes are TRBV9 and TRBJ1-6, with D tentatively TRBD1 (5 bases). The CDR3 has 14 amino acids. Germline V gives CDR1 SGDLS, CDR2 YYNGEE. Trimming shortened V by 2 bases and J by 7 bases, and 10 bases separated the two germline ends. CDR3 in DNA: TGTGCCAGCAGCGTCGGGGGGACGAATTCACCCCTCCACTTT. Translation gives CASSVGGTNSPLHF.

The V gene is TRBV2, the J gene TRBJ2-7, with TRBD2 matching 11 bases. The CDR3 covers 16 residues. CDR1 is SNHLY and CDR2 is FYNNEI in the germline V gene. V dropped 5 bases and J dropped 7; count of bases not matched to a gene: 13. CDR3 sequence: CASSQILAGGLDEQYF. The CDR3, as DNA: TGTGCCAGCAGTCAAATTTTAGCGGGGGGGCTTGATGAGCAGTACTTC.

The V and J genes are TRBV30 and TRBJ1-2; no clear D. Germline V gene sequence: CDR1 GTSNPN, CDR2 SVGIG (reference sequence). The V end lost 3 bases, the J end lost 2 bases, and 7 bases lay between the germline ends. The CDR3 has 12 residues. DNA of the CDR3: TGTGCCTGGAGACCGGGAAACTATGGCTACACCTTC. It translates to CAWRPGNYGYTF.

This clone was counted once. The chain has TRBV25-1 and TRBJ2-1; perhaps TRBD1 as D (5 bases). Germline CDR1 is MGHDK and CDR2 is SYGVNS. Trimming removed 3 bases from V and 3 bases from J, with 15 bases in between. This CDR3 is 16 amino acids long. CDR3 residues: CASSDSDSSYYNEQFF. CDR3 in DNA: TGTGCCAGCAGTGACTCCGACAGCTCCTACTACAATGAGCAGTTCTTC.

This clone has a handful of counts. The chain combines TRBV6-2 or TRBV6-3 with TRBJ2-7; D ambiguous. The V gene's germline CDR1 is MNHEY and CDR2 SVGEGT. V was cut by 2 bases and J by 2 bases, with 4 bases left in between. This CDR3 is 12 amino acids long. The CDR3 is CASSYAAYEQYF. CDR3 coding DNA: TGTGCCAGCAGTTACGCAGCCTACGAGCAGTACTTC.

The rearrangement joins TRBV5-1 to TRBJ1-2, with D possibly TRBD1 on 5 matching bases. With 4 bases removed from V and 14 bases from J, the gap between germline ends came to 18 bases. In germline, CDR1 is SGHRS, CDR2 YFSETQ. The CDR3 has 12 amino acids. The CDR3 is CASSLQGTAGTF. CDR3 sequence (DNA): TGCGCCAGCAGCCTACAAGGGACGGCGGGGACCTTC. Full variable domain (missing parts from reference TRBV5-1 and TRBJ1-2): KAGVTQTPRYLIKTRGQQVTLSCSPISGHRSVSWYQQTPGQGLQFLFEYFSETQRNKGNFPGRFSGRQFSNSRSEMNVSTLELGDSALYLCASSLQGTAGTFGSGTRLTVV.

The chain carries TRBV11-2 and TRBJ2-7; D call uncertain. Germline CDR1 is SGHAT and CDR2 is FQNNGV. This CDR3 region has 12 residues. Trimming stripped 4 bases from V and 3 bases from J, with 7 bases between. The CDR3 region is CASSSAGYEQYF. The CDR3 DNA reads TGTGCCAGCAGCTCAGCAGGCTACGAGCAGTACTTC.

The V call is TRBV2, the J call TRBJ1-1; no clear D gene. The CDR3 extends over 13 amino acids. The germline V gene encodes CDR1 SNHLY and CDR2 FYNNEI. Trimming cost V 7 bases and J 1 base, with 10 bases left between them. CDR3 sequence: CASIEQTNTEAFF. The CDR3 nucleotides are TGTGCCAGCATAGAACAGACGAACACTGAAGCTTTCTTT.

Only a few counts were recorded for this clone. The chain carries TRBV10-1 and TRBJ1-6, with TRBD1 identical over 7 bases. V was pared by 3 bases and J by 3 bases, with 8 bases of the junction left unmatched. Germline V gene sequence: CDR1 WNHNN, CDR2 SYGVQD (reference sequence). CDR3 size: 17 residues. In nucleotides, the CDR3 is TGCGCCAGCAGTGACCCACAGGGGCCCCACTATAATTCACCCCTCCACTTT. The encoded protein is CASSDPQGPHYNSPLHF.

The chain couples TRBV28 to TRBJ1-4, with a possible D match to TRBD1 (6 bases). Trimming removed 1 base at V and 7 bases at J, with 13 bases between. This CDR3 has 15 residues. In germline, CDR1 is MDHEN, CDR2 SYDVKM. This CDR3 is CASSLSERGREKLFF. In DNA form, the CDR3 reads TGTGCCAGCAGTTTATCGGAGCGGGGGCGTGAAAAACTGTTTTTT.

The CDR3 is CAITRDSSGGNQPQHF. The CDR3 bases are TGTGCCATCACCAGGGACAGCTCAGGGGGCAATCAGCCCCAGCATTTT. The rearrangement uses TRBV10-3 and TRBJ1-5; 7 nucleotides agree with TRBD1. The CDR3 covers 16 residues. V dropped 7 bases and J dropped 2; count of bases not matched to a gene: 11. The V gene's germline CDR1 is ENHRY and CDR2 SYGVKD.